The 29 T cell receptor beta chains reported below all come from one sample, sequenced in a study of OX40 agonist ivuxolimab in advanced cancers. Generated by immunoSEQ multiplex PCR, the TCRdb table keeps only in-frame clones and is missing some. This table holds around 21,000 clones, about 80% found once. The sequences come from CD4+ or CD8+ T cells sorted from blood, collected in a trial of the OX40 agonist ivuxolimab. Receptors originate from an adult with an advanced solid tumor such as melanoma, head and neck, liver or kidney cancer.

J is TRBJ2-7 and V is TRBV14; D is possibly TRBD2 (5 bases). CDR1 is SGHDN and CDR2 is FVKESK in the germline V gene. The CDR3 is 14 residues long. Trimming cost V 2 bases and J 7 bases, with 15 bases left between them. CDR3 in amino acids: CASSQLLRTGEQYF. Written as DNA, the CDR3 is TGTGCCAGCAGCCAATTACTTAGAACGGGGGAGCAGTACTTC. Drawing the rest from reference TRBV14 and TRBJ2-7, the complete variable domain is EAGVTQFPSHSVIEKGQTVTLRCDPISGHDNLYWYRRVMGKEIKFLLHFVKESKQDESGMPNNRFLAERTGGTYSTLKVQPAELEDSGVYFCASSQLLRTGEQYFGPGTRLTVT.

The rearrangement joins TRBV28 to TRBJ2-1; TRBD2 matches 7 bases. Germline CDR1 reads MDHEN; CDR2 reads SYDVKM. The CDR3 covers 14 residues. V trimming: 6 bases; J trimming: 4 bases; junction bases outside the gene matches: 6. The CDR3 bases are TGTGCCAGCAGCTTCGGGGGGAGTTACAATGAGCAGTTCTTC. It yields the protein CASSFGGSYNEQFF.

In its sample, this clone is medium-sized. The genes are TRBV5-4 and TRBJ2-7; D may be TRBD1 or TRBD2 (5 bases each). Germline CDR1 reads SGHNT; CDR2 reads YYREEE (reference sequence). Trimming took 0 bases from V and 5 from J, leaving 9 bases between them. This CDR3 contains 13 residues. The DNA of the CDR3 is TGTGCCAGCAGCTTGGCCCCGGGGCACGAGCAGTACTTC. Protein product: CASSLAPGHEQYF.

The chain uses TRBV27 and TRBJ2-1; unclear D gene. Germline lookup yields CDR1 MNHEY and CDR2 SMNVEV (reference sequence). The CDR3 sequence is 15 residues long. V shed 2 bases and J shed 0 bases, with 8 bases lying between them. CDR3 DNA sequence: TGTGCCAGCAGTTTAACCCGAACCTCCTACAATGAGCAGTTCTTC. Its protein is CASSLTRTSYNEQFF.

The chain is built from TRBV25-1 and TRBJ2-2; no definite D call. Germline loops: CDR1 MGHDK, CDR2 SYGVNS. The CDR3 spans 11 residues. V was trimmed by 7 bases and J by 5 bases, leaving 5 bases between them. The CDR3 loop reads CASTATGELFF. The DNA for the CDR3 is TGTGCCAGCACGGCGACCGGGGAGCTGTTTTTT. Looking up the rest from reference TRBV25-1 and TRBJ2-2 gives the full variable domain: EADIYQTPRYLVIGTGKKITLECSQTMGHDKMYWYQQDPGMELHLIHYSYGVNSTEKGDLSSESTVSRIRTEHFPLTLESARPSHTSQYLCASTATGELFFGEGSRLTVL.

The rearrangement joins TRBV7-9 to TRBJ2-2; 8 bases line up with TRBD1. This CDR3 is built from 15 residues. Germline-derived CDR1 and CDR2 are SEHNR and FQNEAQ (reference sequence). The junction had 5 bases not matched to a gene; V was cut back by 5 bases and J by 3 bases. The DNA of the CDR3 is TGTGCCAGCAGCCCCCAGACAGGGGACACCGGGGAGCTGTTTTTT. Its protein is CASSPQTGDTGELFF.

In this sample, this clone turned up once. The CDR3 DNA reads TGTGCCAGCACCCTGGGGGGGACCCAGTACTTC. Amino acids: CASTLGGTQYF. The rearrangement links TRBV7-9 to TRBJ2-5; a possible D gene is TRBD2 (6 bases). The CDR3 has 11 residues. Germline V gives CDR1 SEHNR, CDR2 FQNEAQ (reference sequence). Between the trimmed V and J ends, which lost 7 bases and 7 bases, there was a span of 10 bases.

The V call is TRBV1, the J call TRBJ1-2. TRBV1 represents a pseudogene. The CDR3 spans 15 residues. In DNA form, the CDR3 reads TGCACCAGCAGGCTTCAATGGCGAAAGACCTATGGCTACACCTTC. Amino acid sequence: CTSRLQWRKTYGYTF.

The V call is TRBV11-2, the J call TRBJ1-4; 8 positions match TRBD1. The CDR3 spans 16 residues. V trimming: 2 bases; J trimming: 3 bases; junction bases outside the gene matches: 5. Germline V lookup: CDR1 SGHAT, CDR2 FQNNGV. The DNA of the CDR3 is TGTGCCAGCAGCTTACAGGGGGCGCAGGCTAATGAAAAACTGTTTTTT. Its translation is CASSLQGAQANEKLFF.

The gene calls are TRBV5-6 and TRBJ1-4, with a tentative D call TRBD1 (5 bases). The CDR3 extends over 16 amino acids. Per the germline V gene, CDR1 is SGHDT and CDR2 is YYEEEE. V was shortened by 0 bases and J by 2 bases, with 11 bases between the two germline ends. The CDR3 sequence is CASSLGRGRTNEKLFF. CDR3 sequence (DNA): TGTGCCAGCAGCTTGGGACGGGGGAGGACTAATGAAAAACTGTTTTTT.

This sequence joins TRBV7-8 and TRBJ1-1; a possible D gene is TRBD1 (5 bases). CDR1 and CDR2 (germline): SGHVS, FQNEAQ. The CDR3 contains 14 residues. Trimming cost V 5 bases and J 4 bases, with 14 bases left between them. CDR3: CASSGRTDSTEAFF. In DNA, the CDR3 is TGTGCCAGCAGCGGAAGAACTGACAGCACTGAAGCTTTCTTT.

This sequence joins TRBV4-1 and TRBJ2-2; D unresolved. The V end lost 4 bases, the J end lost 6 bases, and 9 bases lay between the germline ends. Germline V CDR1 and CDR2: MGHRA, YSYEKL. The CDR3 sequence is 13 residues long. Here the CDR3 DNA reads TGCGCCAGCAGCCTCCGAGCGTCCGGGGAGCTGTTTTTT. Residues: CASSLRASGELFF.

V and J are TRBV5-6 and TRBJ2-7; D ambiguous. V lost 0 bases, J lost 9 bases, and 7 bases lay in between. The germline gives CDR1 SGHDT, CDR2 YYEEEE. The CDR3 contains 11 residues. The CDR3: CASSLAGRQYF. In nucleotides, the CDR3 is TGTGCCAGCAGCTTGGCCGGTCGGCAGTACTTC.

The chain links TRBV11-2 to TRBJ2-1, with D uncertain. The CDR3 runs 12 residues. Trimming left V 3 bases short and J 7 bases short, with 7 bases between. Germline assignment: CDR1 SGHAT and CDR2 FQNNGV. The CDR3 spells CASSFQRNEQFF. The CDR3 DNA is TGTGCCAGCAGCTTCCAGAGAAATGAGCAGTTCTTC.

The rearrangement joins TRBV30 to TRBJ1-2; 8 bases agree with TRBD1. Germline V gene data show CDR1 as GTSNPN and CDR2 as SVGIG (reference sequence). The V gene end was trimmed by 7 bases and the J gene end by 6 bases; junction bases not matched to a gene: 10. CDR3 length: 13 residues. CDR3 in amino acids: CASQGGDYDGYTF. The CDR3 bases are TGTGCCTCACAGGGGGGGGACTATGATGGCTACACCTTC.

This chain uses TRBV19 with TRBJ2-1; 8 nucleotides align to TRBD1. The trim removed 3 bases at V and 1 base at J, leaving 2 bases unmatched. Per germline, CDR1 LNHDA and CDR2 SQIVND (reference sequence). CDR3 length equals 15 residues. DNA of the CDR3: TGTGCCAGTAGTATCGGGACAGGATCCTACAATGAGCAGTTCTTC. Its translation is CASSIGTGSYNEQFF.

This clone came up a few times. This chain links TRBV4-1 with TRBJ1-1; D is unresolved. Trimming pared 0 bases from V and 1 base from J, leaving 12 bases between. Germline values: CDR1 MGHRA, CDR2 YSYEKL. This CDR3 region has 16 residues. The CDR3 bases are TGCGCCAGCAGCCAAGATCCCGGCAGGAGGAACACTGAAGCTTTCTTT. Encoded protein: CASSQDPGRRNTEAFF.

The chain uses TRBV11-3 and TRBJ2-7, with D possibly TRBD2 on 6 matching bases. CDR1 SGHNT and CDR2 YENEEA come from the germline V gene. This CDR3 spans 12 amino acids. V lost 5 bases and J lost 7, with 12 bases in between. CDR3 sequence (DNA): TGTGCCAGCAGCAGGGGAGGTGTGGAGCAGTACTTC. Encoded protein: CASSRGGVEQYF. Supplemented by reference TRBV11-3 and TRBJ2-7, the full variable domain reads EAGVVQSPRYKIIEKKQPVAFWCNPISGHNTLYWYLQNLGQGPELLIRYENEEAVDDSQLPKDRFSAERLKGVDSTLKIQPAELGDSAVYLCASSRGGVEQYFGPGTRLTVT.

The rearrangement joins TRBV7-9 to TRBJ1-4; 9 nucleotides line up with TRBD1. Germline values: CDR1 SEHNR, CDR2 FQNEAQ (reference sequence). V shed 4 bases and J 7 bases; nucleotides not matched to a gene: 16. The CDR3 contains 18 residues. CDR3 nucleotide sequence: TGTGCCAGCAGCTCCGGGACAGGGCACACCAAAAGGGGTGAAAAACTGTTTTTT. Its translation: CASSSGTGHTKRGEKLFF.

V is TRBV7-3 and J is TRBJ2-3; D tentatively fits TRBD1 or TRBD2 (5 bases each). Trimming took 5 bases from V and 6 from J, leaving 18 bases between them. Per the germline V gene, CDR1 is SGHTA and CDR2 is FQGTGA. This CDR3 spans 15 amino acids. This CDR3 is CASSPLGTRVDTQYF. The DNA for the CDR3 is TGTGCCAGCAGCCCACTCGGGACGCGGGTCGATACGCAGTATTTT.

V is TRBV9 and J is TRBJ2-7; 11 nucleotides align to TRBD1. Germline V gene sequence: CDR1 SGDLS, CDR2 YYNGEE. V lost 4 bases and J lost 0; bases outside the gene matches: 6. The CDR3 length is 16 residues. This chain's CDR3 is CASSSSGTGGSYEQYF. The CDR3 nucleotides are TGTGCCAGCAGCTCTTCCGGGACAGGGGGCTCCTACGAGCAGTACTTC.

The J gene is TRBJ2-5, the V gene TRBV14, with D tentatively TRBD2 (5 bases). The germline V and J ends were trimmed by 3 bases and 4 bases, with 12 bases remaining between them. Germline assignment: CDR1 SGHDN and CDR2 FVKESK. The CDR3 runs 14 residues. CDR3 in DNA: TGTGCCAGCAGCCACCGGAGGAGGTCAGAGACCCAGTACTTC. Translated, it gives CASSHRRRSETQYF.

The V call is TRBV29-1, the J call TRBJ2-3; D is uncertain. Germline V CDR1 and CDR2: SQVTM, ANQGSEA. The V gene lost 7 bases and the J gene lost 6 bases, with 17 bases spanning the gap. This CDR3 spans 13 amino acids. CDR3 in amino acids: CSGEKDPGDTQYF. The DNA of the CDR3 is TGCAGCGGAGAGAAAGACCCGGGTGATACGCAGTATTTT.

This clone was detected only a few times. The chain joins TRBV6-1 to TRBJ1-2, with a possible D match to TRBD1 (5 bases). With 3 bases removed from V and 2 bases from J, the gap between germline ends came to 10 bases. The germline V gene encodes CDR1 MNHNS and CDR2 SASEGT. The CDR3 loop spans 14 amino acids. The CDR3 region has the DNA TGTGCCAGCAGTGATCTCGGGGCGAACTATGGCTACACCTTC. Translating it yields CASSDLGANYGYTF.

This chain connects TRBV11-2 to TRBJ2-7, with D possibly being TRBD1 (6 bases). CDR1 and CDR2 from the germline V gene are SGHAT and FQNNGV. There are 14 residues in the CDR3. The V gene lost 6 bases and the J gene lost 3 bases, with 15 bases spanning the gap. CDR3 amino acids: CASRRWTEYYEQYF. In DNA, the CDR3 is TGTGCCAGCAGACGATGGACAGAGTACTACGAGCAGTACTTC.

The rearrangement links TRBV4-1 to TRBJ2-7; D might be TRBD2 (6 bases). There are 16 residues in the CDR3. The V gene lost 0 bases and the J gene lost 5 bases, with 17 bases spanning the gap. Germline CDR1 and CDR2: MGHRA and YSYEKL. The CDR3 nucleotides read TGCGCCAGCAGCCAAGATCTCGGGGGAGTTATAAACGAGCAGTACTTC. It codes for CASSQDLGGVINEQYF.

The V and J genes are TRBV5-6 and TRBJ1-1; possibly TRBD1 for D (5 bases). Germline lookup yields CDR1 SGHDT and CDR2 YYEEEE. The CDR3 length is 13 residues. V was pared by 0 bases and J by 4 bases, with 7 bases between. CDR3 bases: TGTGCCAGCAGCTTGGCCGGGGCCACTGAAGCTTTCTTT. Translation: CASSLAGATEAFF.

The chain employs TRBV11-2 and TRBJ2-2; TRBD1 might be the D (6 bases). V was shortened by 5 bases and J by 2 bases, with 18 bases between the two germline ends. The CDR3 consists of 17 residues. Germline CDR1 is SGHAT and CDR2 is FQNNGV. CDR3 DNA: TGTGCCAGCAGCACGAGACAGGTGGTGCACAACACCGGGGAGCTGTTTTTT. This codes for CASSTRQVVHNTGELFF.

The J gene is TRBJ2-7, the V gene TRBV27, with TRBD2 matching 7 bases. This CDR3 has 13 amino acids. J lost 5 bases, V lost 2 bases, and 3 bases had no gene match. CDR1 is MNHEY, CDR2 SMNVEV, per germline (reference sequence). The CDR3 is CASSLRGLDEQYF. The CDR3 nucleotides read TGTGCCAGCAGTTTACGCGGACTAGACGAGCAGTACTTC.